This T cell receptor beta chain emerged from a study of T cell repertoires in cytomegalovirus infection. Across the study: CMV epitopes in the study were HLA-C-restricted (recently identified) and HLA-B-restricted (well studied).

CDR3 size: 12 residues. Germline V gene sequence: CDR1 MGHRA, CDR2 YSYEKL. V lost 2 bases and J lost 7, with 7 bases in between. General study points: HLA-C-restricted CMV-specific TCR beta clonotypes were dominant in the ex vivo response. Accumulated public TCR beta family frequency recognized individuals carrying CMV together with the relevant HLA.

TCRdb re-derived calls from the reads in MiXCR, one entry per CDR3 protein. The sample shows roughly 280,000 distinct CDR3 sequences, roughly a fifth of them seen only once. Points on this clonotype: Its antigen is still unknown.

The V call is TRBV4-1, the J call TRBJ2-3; the D is unclear. This specimen was cultured PBMCs, taken from culture after CMV antigen stimulation. This TCR derives from a human donor in good health (CMV status not recorded). Some clones in this sample may be carry-over from other donors' samples. The CDR3 loop reads CASSQWSYTQYF. CDR3 in DNA: TGCGCCAGCAGCCAATGGTCTTATACGCAGTATTTT.